This passage covers 23 T cell receptor beta chains from one sample sequenced in a study of blood T cell repertoires in COVID-19. Using immunoSEQ multiplex PCR, the repertoire was profiled, and TCRdb retains in-frame clones only, with some absent. Of 150,000 to 200,000 clones listed, under 80% are singletons. The specimen was peripheral blood. Receptors were obtained from a man between 65 and 80 years old with acute or convalescent COVID-19.

The chain joins TRBV6-6 to TRBJ2-2, with 8 bases matching TRBD2. Unmatched junction bases numbered 7, after V lost 10 bases and J lost 3 bases. The germline CDR1 and CDR2 sequences are MNHNY and SVGAGI (reference sequence). CDR3 length: 14 residues. The CDR3 spells CATRGGRDTGELFF. CDR3 nucleotide sequence: TGTGCCACCCGGGGGGGCCGCGACACCGGGGAGCTGTTTTTT.

The chain links TRBV7-9 to TRBJ2-3; tentative D call: TRBD1 (6 bases). Germline CDR1 SEHNR, CDR2 FQNEAQ (reference sequence). This CDR3 has 14 amino acids. The V end lost 5 bases, the J end lost 0 bases, and 9 bases lay between the germline ends. The CDR3 sequence is CASSLGASTDTQYF. The CDR3 coding sequence is TGTGCCAGCAGCCTGGGGGCGAGCACAGATACGCAGTATTTT.

The chain recombines TRBV19 with TRBJ2-3, with 11 bases fitting TRBD2. Germline-derived CDR1 and CDR2 are LNHDA and SQIVND (reference sequence). CDR3 size: 14 residues. The V gene end was trimmed by 6 bases and the J gene end by 4 bases; junction bases not matched to a gene: 3. The CDR3 DNA reads TGTGCCAGTAGCCCGACTAGCGGGGCAGATACGCAGTATTTT. Its protein is CASSPTSGADTQYF.

V and J are TRBV27 and TRBJ2-3, with a weak D call TRBD1 (6 bases). This CDR3 contains 14 residues. Trimming removed 5 bases at V and 1 base at J, with 10 bases between. Germline loops: CDR1 MNHEY, CDR2 SMNVEV (reference sequence). CDR3 residues: CASSHREGTDTQYF. The CDR3 bases are TGTGCCAGCAGTCACAGGGAAGGCACAGATACGCAGTATTTT.

V gene TRBV27 combines with J gene TRBJ1-3; no definite D call. Germline CDR1 is MNHEY and CDR2 is SMNVEV (reference sequence). CDR3 length: 16 amino acids. Trimming stripped 5 bases from V and 0 bases from J, with 14 bases between. CDR3 in amino acids: CASSAFGRGSGNTIYF. The CDR3 DNA is TGTGCCAGCAGTGCCTTCGGACGGGGCTCTGGAAACACCATATATTTT.

This chain connects TRBV7-9 to TRBJ2-1; 13 bases agree with TRBD2. This CDR3 is built from 18 residues. Germline V CDR1 and CDR2: SEHNR, FQNEAQ (reference sequence). The trim removed 5 bases at V and 6 bases at J, leaving 13 bases unmatched. The CDR3 bases are TGTGCCAGCAGCGGCAGGGGGACTAGCGGGGTCCTGGGCAATGAGCAGTTCTTC. Its translation: CASSGRGTSGVLGNEQFF.

The V and J genes are TRBV3-1 (or the pseudogene TRBV3-2) and TRBJ1-1; TRBD1 aligns across 10 bases. The CDR3 length is 18 residues. Looked up from germline, CDR1 is LGHDT and CDR2 is YNNKEL (reference sequence). Trimming at V came to 1 base and at J to 4 bases, leaving 12 bases not matched to a gene. CDR3 residues: CASSQGGGDRGPSTEAFF. CDR3 bases: TGTGCCAGCAGCCAAGGCGGGGGGGACAGGGGCCCGAGCACTGAAGCTTTCTTT.

This clone was observed a handful of times. V and J are TRBV6-5 and TRBJ1-1; 7 bases fit TRBD1. Germline V gene sequence: CDR1 MNHEY, CDR2 SVGAGI. The CDR3 consists of 14 residues. V lost 6 bases and J lost 3; bases outside the gene matches: 7. The CDR3, as DNA: TGTGCCAGCAGGACAACCGGGACAGACACTGAAGCTTTCTTT. Its translation: CASRTTGTDTEAFF.

V usage is TRBV5-4 and J usage is TRBJ2-7; 8 positions match TRBD2. Looked up from germline, CDR1 is SGHNT and CDR2 is YYREEE (reference sequence). The CDR3 is made up of 15 amino acids. Losses at the gene ends were 4 bases for V and 7 bases for J; bases not matched to a gene: 13. CDR3 protein: CASSRGTRGFIEQYF. The CDR3 region has the DNA TGTGCCAGCAGCCGAGGGACTAGAGGGTTTATAGAGCAGTACTTC.

V usage is TRBV24-1 and J usage is TRBJ2-2; 10 nucleotides match TRBD1. Trimming cost V 3 bases and J 5 bases; bases outside gene matches: 14. CDR3 length: 19 amino acids. The germline V gene has CDR1 KGHDR and CDR2 SFDVKD. The CDR3 nucleotides read TGTGCCACCAGTGATCCCCGCGGAGCCGGGACAGGGGAGACCGGGGAGCTGTTTTTT. Residues: CATSDPRGAGTGETGELFF.

The chain employs TRBV5-6 and TRBJ1-2; tentatively, D is TRBD1 (5 bases). The CDR3 runs 14 residues. The V end was cut by 0 bases, the J end by 7 bases, with 13 bases between. CDR1 is SGHDT and CDR2 is YYEEEE in the germline V gene. The CDR3 DNA sequence: TGTGCCAGCAGCTTGGCGCAGGGTCTAAGTGGCTACACCTTC. It translates to CASSLAQGLSGYTF.

The chain carries TRBV5-4 and TRBJ2-3; D gene uncertain. V lost 2 bases and J 2 bases, leaving 3 bases between the germline ends. Germline CDR1 and CDR2: SGHNT and YYREEE (reference sequence). CDR3 length equals 12 residues. The CDR3, as DNA: TGTGCCAGCAGCTTTAACACAGATACGCAGTATTTT. Protein sequence: CASSFNTDTQYF.

V usage is TRBV6-2 or TRBV6-3 and J usage is TRBJ2-1, with 8 bases identical to TRBD1. Germline V CDR1 and CDR2: MNHEY, SVGEGT. V was pared by 4 bases and J by 8 bases, with 4 bases of the junction left unmatched. This CDR3 is built from 13 residues. The CDR3 bases are TGTGCCAGCAGTTTACAGGGGGGCGATGAGCAGTTCTTC. It encodes CASSLQGGDEQFF.

This rearrangement joins TRBV11-3 to TRBJ1-6; D unresolved. Germline V gives CDR1 SGHNT, CDR2 YENEEA. Between the trimmed V and J ends, which lost 1 base and 7 bases, there was a span of 5 bases. The CDR3 loop spans 13 amino acids. For the CDR3, the DNA is TGTGCCAGCAGCTTAGTCTACAATTCACCCCTCCACTTT. The encoded protein is CASSLVYNSPLHF.

This clone was counted a single time. The chain employs TRBV27 and TRBJ2-2; no clear D. V was cut by 2 bases and J by 1 base, with 5 bases left in between. The germline V gene encodes CDR1 MNHEY and CDR2 SMNVEV (reference sequence). The CDR3 runs to 14 residues. The CDR3: CASSLTRNTGELFF. In nucleotides, the CDR3 is TGTGCCAGCAGTTTAACACGGAACACCGGGGAGCTGTTTTTT.

The chain joins TRBV5-5 to TRBJ1-6, with TRBD1 identical over 7 bases. The CDR3 sequence is 14 residues long. After removal of 3 bases from V and 6 bases from J, the junction contained 3 bases not matched to a gene. The germline CDR1 and CDR2 sequences are SGHKS and YYEKEE (reference sequence). The CDR3 loop reads CASSSGQTNSPLHF. CDR3 nucleotides: TGTGCCAGCAGCTCGGGACAGACTAATTCACCCCTCCACTTT.

The chain combines TRBV5-5 with TRBJ2-5; D is possibly TRBD2 (6 bases). This CDR3 is built from 14 residues. Trimming stripped 4 bases from V and 5 bases from J, with 15 bases between. The V gene's germline CDR1 is SGHKS and CDR2 YYEKEE (reference sequence). The CDR3: CASSRGRLGETQYF. CDR3 bases: TGTGCCAGCAGCCGGGGGAGACTCGGGGAGACCCAGTACTTC.

This chain connects TRBV5-1 to TRBJ2-2, with 7 nucleotides matching TRBD1. Germline loops: CDR1 SGHRS, CDR2 YFSETQ. With V trimmed by 4 bases and J by 2 bases, 5 bases remained unmatched. The CDR3 runs 15 residues. CDR3 region: CASSPGQANTGELFF. The DNA for the CDR3 is TGCGCCAGCAGCCCCGGACAGGCTAACACCGGGGAGCTGTTTTTT.

This clone was observed a handful of times. The CDR3 is CASSSGDMRRETQYF. In DNA form, the CDR3 reads TGCGCCAGCAGCTCGGGGGATATGCGGCGGGAGACCCAGTACTTC. V is TRBV5-1 and J is TRBJ2-5; possibly TRBD2 for D (6 bases). The CDR3 has 15 residues. V dropped 3 bases and J dropped 5 bases, with 17 bases sitting between them. Germline V CDR1 and CDR2: SGHRS, YFSETQ.

This sequence joins TRBV5-1 and TRBJ2-3, with TRBD2 matching 13 bases. V trimming: 4 bases; J trimming: 4 bases; junction bases outside the gene matches: 6. This CDR3 region has 16 residues. Germline V gene lookup returns CDR1 SGHRS and CDR2 YFSETQ. CDR3 in amino acids: CASSGGLAGNADTQYF. Here the CDR3 DNA reads TGCGCCAGCAGCGGGGGACTAGCGGGGAATGCAGATACGCAGTATTTT. Full variable domain (outside the CDR3, taken from reference TRBV5-1 and TRBJ2-3): KAGVTQTPRYLIKTRGQQVTLSCSPISGHRSVSWYQQTPGQGLQFLFEYFSETQRNKGNFPGRFSGRQFSNSRSEMNVSTLELGDSALYLCASSGGLAGNADTQYFGPGTRLTVL.

This rearrangement joins TRBV19 to TRBJ2-3, with TRBD1 as a possible D gene (5 bases). CDR1 is LNHDA and CDR2 is SQIVND in the germline V gene (reference sequence). V was cut by 10 bases and J by 2 bases, with 16 bases left in between. The CDR3 extends over 14 amino acids. The CDR3 sequence is CAKRGYSNTDTQYF. CDR3 nucleotide sequence: TGTGCCAAAAGGGGCTACTCAAACACAGATACGCAGTATTTT.

This clone was detected a few times. This chain connects TRBV7-8 to TRBJ1-3; TRBD1 might be the D (6 bases). Germline CDR1 SGHVS, CDR2 FQNEAQ. V was shortened by 2 bases and J by 6 bases, with 14 bases between the two germline ends. The CDR3 spans 15 residues. The CDR3 DNA follows: TGTGCCAGCAGCTTAAGTACAGGGAAGGAAAACACCATATATTTT. It yields the protein CASSLSTGKENTIYF.

The rearrangement uses TRBV6-5 and TRBJ2-2; 11 nucleotides match TRBD1. This CDR3 is built from 14 residues. V was clipped by 6 bases and J by 6 bases; unmatched bases: 3. Germline lookup yields CDR1 MNHEY and CDR2 SVGAGI. CDR3 sequence (DNA): TGTGCCAGCAGAGGACAGGGGGCCTCCGGGGAGCTGTTTTTT. Protein: CASRGQGASGELFF.